This TCR beta chain was obtained from a study of blood T cell repertoires in COVID-19. The CDR3 is 11 residues long. CDR1 is MDHEN and CDR2 is SYDVKM in the germline V gene. The V and J ends lost 6 bases and 6 bases respectively, with 8 bases between them. Sequencing was performed with immunoSEQ multiplex PCR; in TCRdb, only in-frame clones are kept and a portion is missing. Counted here are just under 65,000 clones, around 76% occurring once; the ten biggest clones make up roughly 5%. The clonotype originates from a human donor in a cohort sampled during active COVID-19. Material for sequencing was peripheral blood. The gene calls are TRBV28 and TRBJ1-1; D is ambiguous. The CDR3 DNA follows: TGTGCCAGCAGGCGGAAGTCTGAAGCTTTCTTT. This gives the protein CASRRKSEAFF.